This T cell receptor (beta chain) was sequenced during a study of cytomegalovirus exposure and HLA in healthy donors (TCRdb year 2017). Regarding the research as a whole: According to an earlier analysis of 550 to 700 of the donors, some 180 million T cells yielded 90 million to 140 million unique TCR beta sequences and about 300 Gb of sequence data. Both class I and class II loci were covered by HLA typing, at four-digit resolution. All discovery cohort repertoires had been generated on a single sequencing platform. Along with the roughly 670-subject first cohort, a separate validation cohort of over 90 different subjects was used. An earlier analysis of 587 of the donors applied high-throughput TCR beta sequencing to assess whether each TCR beta V gene segment acted as functional or pseudogenic. The study profiled the T cell repertoires of 550 to 700 subjects by immunosequencing and related them to cytomegalovirus serostatus. Of the roughly 400 genotyped donors, roughly 76% were placed in the genetic ancestry cluster associated with self-reported Caucasian donors. A later analysis re-analyzed previously published TCR beta repertoires from 666 donors and added high-resolution HLA genotyping to study TCR occurrence patterns. Alongside the repertoire data, information on donor age, sex, ethnicity and CMV serostatus was compiled. The study was designed to test whether signatures of past pathogen exposure could be identified by cataloging public T cell receptors. Across 300 to 400 genotyped donors of the cohort, an average of approximately 240,000 unique TCR beta nucleotide sequences per donor were sequenced, and roughly 20% of those sequences were non-productive. In the later analysis, no new phenotypic data were used to find candidate immune exposures; instead, reliance was placed on TCR beta sequences and their occurrence across donors. Typing coverage varied by locus: about 620-640 donors for A, B, C, DRB1 and DQB1; more than 500 for DQA1; approximately 570 for DPA1; some 470 for DPB1. Four to six DR-DQ haplotypes were handled as single units for association and clustering, since linkage in the cohort was strong. To predict cytomegalovirus infection status, the study combined high-throughput TCR immunosequencing, statistical association of individual TCRs with disease status, and machine learning. Approximately 330 gigabases of sequencing data and tens of millions of unique TCR sequences made up an early release that covered under 750 HLA-typed donors. In a later genetic analysis, genome-wide SNP genotypes for about three fifths of the roughly 670 donors were used, and that subset was treated as a discovery cohort.

What the work shows at the level of the full study, not this receptor alone: The presence/absence analyses assumed that sequencing depth was roughly uniform across donors, and that assumption may not be true. This cohort had only TCR beta chains sequenced, and the lack of alpha or paired-chain data limited which features could be detected. A later analysis found that most CMV-associated TCR beta chains appeared HLA-restricted, with HLA associations seemingly driven largely by CMV exposure. A cluster of highly shared sequence variants was judged likely to represent a technical artifact of the sequencing pipeline. Strong co-occurrence of HLA alleles, especially DR and DQ, made assigning TCR associations to individual alleles difficult. Linkage disequilibrium might explain the correlated functional status among segregating V segments, but an unknown experimental factor could not be excluded. While some public TCRs were present in many individuals, most TCR sequences turned up only very rarely across donors. In the study, about 150 TCR beta chains were listed as associated with cytomegalovirus. CMV serostatus was the only immune exposure information available for the cohort. At a false discovery rate of 0.05, a later analysis linked some 17,000 TCR beta sequences to specific HLA alleles. Because HLA typing was missing for some donors at each locus, association tests included only the typed subset. V-gene and J-gene trimming of TCR beta chains was associated with a missense DCLRE1C variant in a later genetic analysis, and the association was replicated in an independent cohort. An earlier analysis of around 500 of the donors showed that most TCR beta V segments appeared in productive rearrangements either about 90% or about 30% of the time, which broadly matched IMGT annotations. It was suggested by the authors that the approach could potentially be generalized to other disease states and immunological phenotypes. In a later analysis, the rate of TCR association differed among HLA loci, with DRB1 alleles having the most associated TCRs and HLA-C alleles having the fewest. Several of the top co-occurrence clusters appeared to be linked to parvovirus B19, influenza, CMV and Epstein-Barr virus, according to a later analysis. According to a later genetic analysis, donors in an Asian-associated ancestry cluster had fewer N-insertions in productive TCRs than the roughly 670-donor mean. Because counts were too low, around 18 rarely observed V segments, including chromosome 9 orphons, were left out of the earlier analysis of a few hundred of the donors. Compared with equally common non-associated chains, HLA-associated TCR beta chains in a later analysis were more clonally expanded and had lower generation probabilities. Cytomegalovirus status was reported to be diagnosed by the classifier with high specificity and sensitivity in both the original and validation cohorts. A further reported finding was that TCR beta sequences accurately predicted the HLA-A and HLA-B alleles for most subjects in the first cohort. A few of the identified cytomegalovirus-associated TCR beta chains were confirmed in vitro to be specific for cytomegalovirus antigens.

Preparation of the library involved the immunoSEQ multiplex PCR assay. A mixture of 60 forward primers for TCR Vbeta segments and 13 reverse primers for TCR Jbeta segments was used in the multiplex PCR. The CDR3 region of rearranged TCR beta genes was amplified from genomic DNA by a multiplex PCR assay. The Illumina HiSeq System was used to sequence the amplified TCR beta libraries as 87-base-pair reads. The source study handled its data this way. A later analysis tallied 75 million to 85 million unique TCR beta chains across the 700 or so repertoires, and about 12 million of those chains were shared by two or more donors. Raw reads were error-corrected and collapsed into unique sequences by a nearest-neighbor algorithm in which closely related sequences were merged to remove PCR and sequencing errors. CDR3 sequences were aligned to IMGT reference sequences to assign V, D and J gene segments. For a sequence to be retained, at least a six-nucleotide match to both a V gene segment and a J gene segment was required. Rearrangements were classified as productive when the CDR3 lacked stop codons and remained in frame with V and J, and all other rearrangements were classified as non-productive. Following IMGT convention, CDR3 was defined as the stretch from the second conserved V-encoded cysteine up to the conserved J-encoded phenylalanine. Sequences without an unambiguous match to a single V gene segment were excluded from the earlier analysis of 450 to 750 of the donors. In an earlier analysis of 500 to 750 of the donors, V segments were called functional above 56.7% productive rearrangements and were called segregating when the between-donor standard deviation exceeded 5%. A statistical classification framework was built to diagnose cytomegalovirus status from the catalog of TCR beta chain sequences. In a later analysis, V and J genes were assigned by comparing TCR nucleotide sequences against IMGT/GENE-DB human TR gene sequences. A later analysis assigned CDR3 sequences and most-parsimonious VDJ recombination scenarios with the TCRdist pipeline. A later analysis defined each TCR beta chain by its CDR3 amino acid sequence plus V-gene family, and excluded reads lacking a unique V-gene family. To address suspected cross-contamination and a sequencing artifact, a later analysis removed roughly 580 highly shared, low-generation-probability nucleotide sequences. In a later analysis, a clonal expansion index for each public chain was calculated from normalized within-repertoire ranks of inferred template counts. In a later analysis, generation probabilities were computed using a VDJ recombination model fitted to out-of-frame rearrangements, and the results were checked against IGoR. In a later analysis, TCR-TCR, TCR-HLA and TCR-CMV co-occurrence was scored with hypergeometric tests, and a repertoire-size bias correction was applied to TCR pairs. In a later analysis, false discovery rates were estimated by permuting HLA or CMV assignments 20 times. In a later analysis, co-occurring TCRs were grouped with DBSCAN, and TCRdist sequence similarity was added when clustering was performed within HLA-allele-positive subsets. Co-occurrence clustering excluded repertoires with fewer than 30,000 or more than 120,000 public chains, plus five with anomalous nucleotide sharing. In its TCRdb copy, this immuneACCESS table keeps in-frame sequences only and misses some clones. Where compared with another copy, unresolved V genes explain less than half of these, and the others have no known cause. V, J and clone size are those of that table, while D and trimming were read from the DNA. The sample includes fewer than 100,000 clones, with around four fifths observed a single time. The ten biggest clones cover about 2% of the sample.

The cohort comprised several hundred healthy bone marrow donors. At the time of sampling, all cohort members were nominally healthy, though unrecorded immune exposures were likely present. The donor tested CMV seronegative, placing the donor among the 300 to 400 seronegative members of the cohort. Each donor provided a peripheral blood sample, and peripheral blood mononuclear cells were used for TCR beta sequencing. The Qiagen DNeasy Blood Extraction Kit was used to extract genomic DNA from the blood cell samples. Remarks on this clone: The antigen this receptor binds is unknown. The sample holds no much larger clone one base away, and base qualities are not on file.

The receptor was isolated from a man aged 35 to 55 in good health and CMV-seronegative. The sequencing sample was made of PBMCs.

The CDR3 protein is CASSLSGGTYNEQFF. The nucleotide sequence reads as follows: TGTGCCAGCAGTCTTAGCGGGGGTACCTACAATGAGCAGTTCTTC. The chain is encoded by TRBV6-1 joined to TRBJ2-1; 9 central bases correspond to TRBD2. Based on the germline V gene, the CDR1 and CDR2 sequences are MNHNS and SASEGT. The CDR3 holds 15 amino acids from the cysteine to the phenylalanine. Of the read, only the CDR3 DNA is kept; its 45 bases are in frame from base 1. V and J are trimmed by 5 bases and 2 bases, and the gene matches miss 4 bases of the junction.